This TCR beta chain is from a study of shared clonotypes between healthy human individuals. CDR3 length: 16 amino acids. V lost 6 bases, J lost 3 bases, and 14 bases stayed unmatched. Germline assignment: CDR1 SEHNR and CDR2 FQNEAQ (reference sequence). CD45RO negativity and positive selection for CCR7 defined naive CD8 cells, a population that excluded terminally differentiated effector memory CD45RA+ cells. The protocol was immunoSEQ multiplex PCR, while the TCRdb copy is restricted to in-frame clones and leaves out a portion. The sample includes more than 550,000 clones, 92% seen only once; the top ten take approximately 22%.

This clonotype was sampled from a man between 25 and 39 years old in good health. The chain couples TRBV7-9 to TRBJ2-7; TRBD1 agrees at 7 bases. The sequencing input was naive CD8+ T cells sorted from blood. The CDR3 nucleotides read TGTGCCAGCAGTCCGGCGCCGCGACAGGGTGTCTACGAGCAGTACTTC. This translates into CASSPAPRQGVYEQYF.